A selection of T cell receptor beta chains follows, all from one sample in a study of beta chain features in type 1 diabetes. This table comes from immunoSEQ multiplex PCR, and its TCRdb copy is limited to in-frame clones, with some not included. Of 150,000 to 160,000 clones detected, around 10% appear once; the ten largest clones hold roughly 2%. Specimen: central memory CD4+ T cells from blood. These receptors were taken from a man between 18 and 35 years old in good health. Each CDR3 is given with its conserved first and last residue. The order of the fields is V gene, clone size, J gene, D gene, CDR3 DNA, CDR3 protein. A D gene is named only where the DNA matches it firmly. Clone size is not always given. Where it is, it says once, few, many or a class for expanded clones.

TRBV4-3,.,TRBJ2-7,.,TGCGCCAGCAGCCTTGGAGCAGGGGACTACGAGCAGTACTTC,CASSLGAGDYEQYF
TRBV21-1,few,TRBJ2-5,.,TGTGCCAGCAGCCGACAGGGGGCGAACCCAATCCAAGAGACCCAGTACTTC,CASSRQGANPIQETQYF
TRBV2,many,TRBJ2-3,TRBD2,TGTGCCAGCAGTGAAAGACTTAGCGGGAGTTTCACAGATACGCAGTATTTT,CASSERLSGSFTDTQYF
TRBV19,.,TRBJ2-1,TRBD1,TGTGCCAGTAGGGCCGACAGGGCTAGCAATGAGCAGTTCTTC,CASRADRASNEQFF
TRBV7-2,few,TRBJ2-7,.,TGTGCCAGCAGCTTAGAAGGGGTAGCGAGATCAGCCTACGAGCAGTACTTC,CASSLEGVARSAYEQYF
TRBV10-3,many,TRBJ2-2,.,TGTGCCATCAGTGCTGGGGGAAGGAACACCGGGGAGCTGTTTTTT,CAISAGGRNTGELFF
TRBV25-1,.,TRBJ1-2,.,TGTGCCAGCAGTGAAGCAGGGTACCATGGCTACACCTTC,CASSEAGYHGYTF
TRBV28,.,TRBJ2-6,.,TGTGCCAGCAGGCGCCCTCTCTCTGGGGCCAACGTCCTGACTTTC,CASRRPLSGANVLTF
TRBV29-1,.,TRBJ1-1,TRBD1,TGCAGCGCGGACAGGGTTGGGAACACTGAAGCTTTCTTT,CSADRVGNTEAFF
TRBV14,.,TRBJ1-2,TRBD1,TGTGCCAGCAGCCATCTAGGGACAGGGGACTATGGCTACACCTTC,CASSHLGTGDYGYTF
TRBV6-4,.,TRBJ1-2,.,TGTGCCAGCAGTGCTACTACTAACTATGGCTACACCTTC,CASSATTNYGYTF
TRBV15,.,TRBJ1-5,.,TGTGCCACCAGCAGAGCAGGGCAGAGGCAGCCCCAGCATTTT,CATSRAGQRQPQHF
TRBV14,.,TRBJ1-2,TRBD1,TGTGCCAGCAGCCTCCAGGGGGGGAACTATGGCTACACCTTC,CASSLQGGNYGYTF
TRBV7-2,.,TRBJ2-1,.,TGTGCCAGCAGCTTAAGAGTTGAGCAGTTCTTC,CASSLRVEQFF
TRBV7-9,.,TRBJ1-1,.,TGTGCCAGCAGCTTAGAACTTCTGAACACTGAAGCTTTCTTT,CASSLELLNTEAFF
TRBV7-9,.,TRBJ2-5,TRBD1,TGTGCCAGCAGCAAAGCACAGGGGGAGACCCAGTACTTC,CASSKAQGETQYF
TRBV7-2,few,TRBJ2-7,TRBD1,TGTGCCAGCAGCAAGGACAGGGGCTCCTACGAGCAGTACTTC,CASSKDRGSYEQYF
TRBV27,once,TRBJ2-5,TRBD2,TGTGCCAGCGGGAACCTACTAGCGGGAGTTCGAGAGACCCAGTACTTC,CASGNLLAGVRETQYF
TRBV28,.,TRBJ1-1,.,TGTGCCAGCAGTTGGGCGGCAGTGAACACTGAAGCTTTCTTT,CASSWAAVNTEAFF
TRBV15,few,TRBJ2-2,.,TGTGCCACCAGCAGAGATAGGGCCGGGGAGCTGTTTTTT,CATSRDRAGELFF
TRBV14,few,TRBJ2-3,.,TGTGCCAGCAGCCAAGAGGATACGCAGTATTTT,CASSQEDTQYF
TRBV7-3,.,TRBJ2-7,TRBD1,TGTGCCAGGGGACAGAGGAGCTCCTACGAGCAGTACTTC,CARGQRSSYEQYF
TRBV2,few,TRBJ2-7,.,TGTGCCAGCAGTGCCGGTTACTACGAGCAGTACTTC,CASSAGYYEQYF
TRBV4-3,.,TRBJ1-2,.,TGCGCCAGCAGCCAAGAACAAGATCCTTGGATGGGCTACACCTTC,CASSQEQDPWMGYTF
TRBV30,.,TRBJ1-2,.,TGTGCCTGGAGTGTTTCAAGTGGGACCGGCTACACCTTC,CAWSVSSGTGYTF
TRBV30,many,TRBJ2-5,TRBD1,TGTGCCTGGAGTTCGGGACAGGGCAGCCAAGAGACCCAGTACTTC,CAWSSGQGSQETQYF
TRBV9,few,TRBJ2-2,.,TGTGCCAGCAGCCTTGTCGTGGCCGGGGAGCTGTTTTTT,CASSLVVAGELFF
TRBV5-8,.,TRBJ2-2,.,TGTGCCAGCAGCTTGTACGCAGGGAATGCCGGGGAGCTGTTTTTT,CASSLYAGNAGELFF